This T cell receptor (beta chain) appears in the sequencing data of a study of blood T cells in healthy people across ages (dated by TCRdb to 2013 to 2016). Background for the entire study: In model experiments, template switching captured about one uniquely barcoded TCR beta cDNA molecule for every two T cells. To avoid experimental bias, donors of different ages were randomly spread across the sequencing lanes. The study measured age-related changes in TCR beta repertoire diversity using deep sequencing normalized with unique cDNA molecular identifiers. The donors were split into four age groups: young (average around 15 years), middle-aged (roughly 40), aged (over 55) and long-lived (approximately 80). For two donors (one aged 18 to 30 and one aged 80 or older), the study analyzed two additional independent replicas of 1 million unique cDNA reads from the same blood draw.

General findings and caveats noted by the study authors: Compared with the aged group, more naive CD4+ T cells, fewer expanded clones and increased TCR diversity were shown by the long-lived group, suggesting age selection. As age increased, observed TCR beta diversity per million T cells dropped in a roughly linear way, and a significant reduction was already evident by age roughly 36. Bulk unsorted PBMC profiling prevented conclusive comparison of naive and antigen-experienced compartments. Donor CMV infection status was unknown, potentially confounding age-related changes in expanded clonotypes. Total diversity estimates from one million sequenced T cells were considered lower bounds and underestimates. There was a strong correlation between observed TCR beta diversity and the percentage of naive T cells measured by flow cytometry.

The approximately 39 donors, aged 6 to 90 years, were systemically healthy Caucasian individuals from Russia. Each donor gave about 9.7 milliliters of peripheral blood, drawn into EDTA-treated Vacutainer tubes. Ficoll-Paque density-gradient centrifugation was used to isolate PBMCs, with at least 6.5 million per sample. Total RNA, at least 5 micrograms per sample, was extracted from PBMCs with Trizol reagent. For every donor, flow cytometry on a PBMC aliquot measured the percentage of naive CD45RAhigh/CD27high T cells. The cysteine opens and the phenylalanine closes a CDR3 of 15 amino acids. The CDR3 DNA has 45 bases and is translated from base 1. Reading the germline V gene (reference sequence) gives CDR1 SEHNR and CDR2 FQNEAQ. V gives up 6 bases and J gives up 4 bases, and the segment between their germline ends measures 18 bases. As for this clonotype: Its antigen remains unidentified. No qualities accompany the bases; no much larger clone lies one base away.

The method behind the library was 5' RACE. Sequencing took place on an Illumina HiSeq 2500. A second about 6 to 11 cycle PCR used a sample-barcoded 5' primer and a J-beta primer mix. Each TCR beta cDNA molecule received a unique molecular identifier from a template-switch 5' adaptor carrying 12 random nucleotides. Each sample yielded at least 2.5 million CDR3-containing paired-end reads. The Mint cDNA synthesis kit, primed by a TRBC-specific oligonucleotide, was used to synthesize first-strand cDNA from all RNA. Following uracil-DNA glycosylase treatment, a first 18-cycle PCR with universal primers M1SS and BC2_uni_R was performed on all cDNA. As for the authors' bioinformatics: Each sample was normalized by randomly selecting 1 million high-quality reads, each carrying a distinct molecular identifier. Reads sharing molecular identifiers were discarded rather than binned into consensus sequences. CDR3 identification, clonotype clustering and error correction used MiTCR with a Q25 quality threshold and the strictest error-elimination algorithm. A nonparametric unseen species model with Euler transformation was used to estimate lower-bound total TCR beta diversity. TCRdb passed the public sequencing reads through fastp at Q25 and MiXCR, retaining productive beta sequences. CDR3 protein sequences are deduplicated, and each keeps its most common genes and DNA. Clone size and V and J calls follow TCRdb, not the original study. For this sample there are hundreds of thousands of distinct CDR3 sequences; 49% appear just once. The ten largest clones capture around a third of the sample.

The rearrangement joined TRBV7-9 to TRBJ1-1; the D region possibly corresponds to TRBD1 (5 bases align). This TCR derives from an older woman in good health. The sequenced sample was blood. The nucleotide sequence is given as TGTGCCAGCAGACAAGGGTCAGGGAAACTCACTGAAGCTTTCTTT. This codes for CASRQGSGKLTEAFF.